This is a list of T cell receptor beta chains from one sample in a study of blood T cell repertoires in COVID-19. Generated by immunoSEQ multiplex PCR, the TCRdb table keeps only in-frame clones and is missing some. This repertoire shows about 240,000 clones, about 90% found once; its top ten account for around 3.3%. Sequencing was performed on PBMCs or T cells enriched from blood (not recorded which). The receptors derive from a woman aged 40 to 50 with acute COVID-19. CDR3s include the opening cysteine and the closing phenylalanine or tryptophan. A D gene is named only where the DNA matches it firmly. Clone size is given for some rows only: seen once, a few or many times, or a class if the clone is expanded.

v_gene: TRBV7-8; d_gene: -; j_gene: TRBJ2-7; abundance: once; CDR3aa: CASSPRRDNYEQYF; CDR3nt: TGTGCCAGCAGCCCCCGCCGGGACAACTACGAGCAGTACTTC
v_gene: TRBV19; d_gene: -; j_gene: TRBJ1-1; abundance: -; CDR3aa: CASSIAGGTEAFF; CDR3nt: TGTGCCAGTAGTATAGCCGGGGGGACTGAAGCTTTCTTT
v_gene: TRBV9; d_gene: -; j_gene: TRBJ2-1; abundance: -; CDR3aa: CASSVGGRNEQFF; CDR3nt: TGTGCCAGCAGCGTAGGGGGGCGCAATGAGCAGTTCTTC
v_gene: TRBV6-5; d_gene: TRBD2; j_gene: TRBJ2-5; abundance: -; CDR3aa: CASSYSSGRLETQYF; CDR3nt: TGTGCCAGCAGTTACTCTAGCGGGAGGCTTGAGACCCAGTACTTC
v_gene: TRBV7-8; d_gene: -; j_gene: TRBJ1-2; abundance: -; CDR3aa: CASSQPVSSHGYTF; CDR3nt: TGTGCCAGCAGCCAACCGGTTTCGTCGCATGGCTACACCTTC
v_gene: TRBV5-3; d_gene: -; j_gene: TRBJ2-7; abundance: once; CDR3aa: CARSGVGAGEESYEQYF; CDR3nt: TGTGCCAGAAGCGGAGTGGGGGCGGGAGAGGAGTCCTACGAGCAGTACTTC
v_gene: TRBV6-6; d_gene: TRBD2; j_gene: TRBJ2-1; abundance: -; CDR3aa: CASNARGGSNEQFF; CDR3nt: TGTGCCAGCAATGCGCGGGGGGGTAGCAATGAGCAGTTCTTC
v_gene: TRBV11-3; d_gene: TRBD2; j_gene: TRBJ2-7; abundance: -; CDR3aa: CASSFSGGIYEQYF; CDR3nt: TGTGCCAGCAGCTTCTCGGGGGGGATCTACGAGCAGTACTTC
v_gene: TRBV7-2; d_gene: -; j_gene: TRBJ2-7; abundance: -; CDR3aa: CASSLGSGMSEQYF; CDR3nt: TGTGCCAGCAGCTTAGGGTCGGGAATGAGCGAGCAGTACTTC
v_gene: TRBV11-2; d_gene: -; j_gene: TRBJ2-3; abundance: -; CDR3aa: CASSPDRVSTDTQYF; CDR3nt: TGTGCCAGCAGCCCGGACAGAGTGAGCACAGATACGCAGTATTTT
v_gene: TRBV5-8; d_gene: -; j_gene: TRBJ1-1; abundance: few; CDR3aa: CASSLDRNTEAFF; CDR3nt: TGTGCCAGCAGCTTGGACAGGAACACTGAAGCTTTCTTT
v_gene: TRBV7-8; d_gene: -; j_gene: TRBJ1-2; abundance: -; CDR3aa: CASSPNQATPAGYTF; CDR3nt: TGTGCCAGCAGCCCTAATCAGGCAACCCCAGCTGGCTACACCTTC
v_gene: TRBV5-5; d_gene: TRBD1; j_gene: TRBJ1-6; abundance: -; CDR3aa: CASSWGTGKPPLHF; CDR3nt: TGTGCCAGCAGCTGGGGGACAGGGAAGCCACCCCTCCACTTT
v_gene: TRBV19; d_gene: TRBD2; j_gene: TRBJ2-7; abundance: -; CDR3aa: CASSTGLVTHEQYF; CDR3nt: TGTGCCAGTAGTACGGGACTAGTTACCCACGAGCAGTACTTC
v_gene: TRBV19; d_gene: -; j_gene: TRBJ2-3; abundance: -; CDR3aa: CASSTQAGQRLDTQYF; CDR3nt: TGTGCCAGTAGTACACAAGCGGGCCAGCGGTTAGATACGCAGTATTTT
v_gene: TRBV25-1; d_gene: TRBD2; j_gene: TRBJ2-7; abundance: -; CDR3aa: CASRSSGGSYEQYF; CDR3nt: TGTGCCAGCAGATCTAGCGGGGGCTCCTACGAGCAGTACTTC
v_gene: TRBV5-5; d_gene: -; j_gene: TRBJ1-1; abundance: -; CDR3aa: CASSPHDTEGTEAFF; CDR3nt: TGTGCCAGCAGCCCCCACGACACTGAGGGTACTGAAGCTTTCTTT
v_gene: TRBV2; d_gene: TRBD1; j_gene: TRBJ1-6; abundance: -; CDR3aa: CASSSKGDRGAGYNSPLHF; CDR3nt: TGTGCCAGCAGTTCCAAGGGGGACAGGGGCGCGGGTTATAATTCACCCCTCCACTTT
v_gene: TRBV10-2; d_gene: TRBD2; j_gene: TRBJ2-7; abundance: -; CDR3aa: CASLPRGGSSYEQYF; CDR3nt: TGCGCCAGCCTCCCCCGTGGCGGGAGCTCCTACGAGCAGTACTTC
v_gene: TRBV15; d_gene: TRBD1; j_gene: TRBJ1-2; abundance: -; CDR3aa: CATSRTGTGVGYTF; CDR3nt: TGTGCCACCAGCAGAACCGGGACAGGGGTTGGCTACACCTTC
v_gene: TRBV5-8; d_gene: TRBD1; j_gene: TRBJ2-7; abundance: -; CDR3aa: CASSLGTGPYEQYF; CDR3nt: TGTGCCAGCAGCTTGGGGACAGGGCCCTACGAGCAGTACTTC
v_gene: TRBV7-2; d_gene: -; j_gene: TRBJ1-2; abundance: -; CDR3aa: CASSPGLLLFYGYTF; CDR3nt: TGTGCCAGCAGCCCCGGGTTACTGCTCTTCTATGGCTACACCTTC